A single T cell receptor beta chain is shown here with its context. Its antigen is still unknown. Other DNA variants within this sample encode the same CDR3. This sample was included in a study of shared clonotypes between healthy human individuals. The method was immunoSEQ multiplex PCR; TCRdb's version includes in-frame clones alone and lacks a portion of them. The repertoire holds 2.5 million or so clones, around nine tenths seen once, with under 0.15% in the top ten. The study, taken as a whole, reports: Estimated richness values were generally larger in naive subsets than in memory subsets.

The CDR3 contains 14 residues. The V gene lost 2 bases and the J gene lost 0 bases, with 8 bases spanning the gap. From germline, CDR1 is MNHNS and CDR2 SASEGT. This sequence was found in a man between 18 and 35 years old in good health. Sequencing was performed on naive CD4+ T cells sorted from blood. Subset defined: CD45RA+ positively selected. This rearrangement joins TRBV6-1 to TRBJ2-7, with D possibly TRBD2 on 5 matching bases. The CDR3 sequence: CASSERGSSYEQYF. The DNA of the CDR3 is TGTGCCAGCAGTGAACGTGGGAGCTCCTACGAGCAGTACTTC.